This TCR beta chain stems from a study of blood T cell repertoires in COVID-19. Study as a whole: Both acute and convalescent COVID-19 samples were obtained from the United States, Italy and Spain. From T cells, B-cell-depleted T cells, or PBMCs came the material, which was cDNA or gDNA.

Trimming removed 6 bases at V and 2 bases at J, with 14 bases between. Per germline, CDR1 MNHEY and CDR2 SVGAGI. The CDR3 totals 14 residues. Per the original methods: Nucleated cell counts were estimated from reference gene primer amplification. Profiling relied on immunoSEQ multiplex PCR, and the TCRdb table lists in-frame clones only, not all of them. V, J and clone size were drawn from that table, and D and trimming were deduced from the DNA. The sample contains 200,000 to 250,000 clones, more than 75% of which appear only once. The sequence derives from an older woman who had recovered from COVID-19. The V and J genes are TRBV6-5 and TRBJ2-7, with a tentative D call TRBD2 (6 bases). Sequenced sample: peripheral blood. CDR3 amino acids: CASRAPGRTYEQYF. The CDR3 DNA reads TGTGCCAGCAGGGCCCCGGGGAGGACCTACGAGCAGTACTTC.